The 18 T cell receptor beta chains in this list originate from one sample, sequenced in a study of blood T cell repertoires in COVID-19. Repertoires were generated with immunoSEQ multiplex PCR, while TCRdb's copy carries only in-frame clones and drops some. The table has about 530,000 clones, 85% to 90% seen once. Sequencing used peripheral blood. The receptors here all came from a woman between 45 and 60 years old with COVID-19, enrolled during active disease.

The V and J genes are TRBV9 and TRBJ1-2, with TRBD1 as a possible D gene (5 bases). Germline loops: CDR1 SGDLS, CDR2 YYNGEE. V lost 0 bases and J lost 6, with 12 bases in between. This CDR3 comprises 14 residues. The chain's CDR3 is CASSVGRGSDGYTF. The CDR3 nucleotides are TGTGCCAGCAGCGTAGGTAGGGGTTCGGATGGCTACACCTTC. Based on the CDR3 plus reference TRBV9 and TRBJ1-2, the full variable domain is DSGVTQTPKHLITATGQRVTLRCSPRSGDLSVYWYQQSLDQGLQFLIQYYNGEERAKGNILERFSAQQFPDLHSELNLSSLELGDSALYFCASSVGRGSDGYTFGSGTRLTVV.

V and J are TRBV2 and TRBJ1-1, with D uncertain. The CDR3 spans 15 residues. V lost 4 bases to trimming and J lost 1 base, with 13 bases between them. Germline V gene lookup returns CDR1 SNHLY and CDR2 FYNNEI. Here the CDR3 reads CASSGPQYGNTEAFF. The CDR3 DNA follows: TGTGCCAGCAGTGGCCCCCAATACGGGAACACTGAAGCTTTCTTT.

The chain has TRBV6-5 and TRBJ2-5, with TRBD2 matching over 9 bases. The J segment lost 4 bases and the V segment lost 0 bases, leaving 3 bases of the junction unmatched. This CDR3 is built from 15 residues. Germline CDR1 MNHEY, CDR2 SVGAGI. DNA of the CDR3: TGTGCCAGCAGTTACTCGATTAGCGGGGGAGAGACCCAGTACTTC. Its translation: CASSYSISGGETQYF.

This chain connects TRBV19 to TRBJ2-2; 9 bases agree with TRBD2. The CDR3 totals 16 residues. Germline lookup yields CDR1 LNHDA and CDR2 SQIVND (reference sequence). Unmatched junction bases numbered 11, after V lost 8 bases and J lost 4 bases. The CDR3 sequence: CASCYGGGASTGELFF. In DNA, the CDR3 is TGTGCCAGTTGCTACGGCGGGGGGGCGAGCACCGGGGAGCTGTTTTTT.

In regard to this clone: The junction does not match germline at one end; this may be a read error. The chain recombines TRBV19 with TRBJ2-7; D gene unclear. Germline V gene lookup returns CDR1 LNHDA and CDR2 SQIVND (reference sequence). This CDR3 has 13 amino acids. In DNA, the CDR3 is TGTGCCAGTAGTATAGCCCCCTCCCACGAGCAGTACTTC. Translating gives CASSIAPSHEQYF.

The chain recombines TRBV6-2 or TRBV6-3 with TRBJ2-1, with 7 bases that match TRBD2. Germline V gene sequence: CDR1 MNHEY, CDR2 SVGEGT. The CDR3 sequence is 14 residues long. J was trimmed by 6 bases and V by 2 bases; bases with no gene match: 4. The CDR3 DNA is TGTGCCAGCAGTTACCCCGGGACTACCAATGAGCAGTTCTTC. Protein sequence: CASSYPGTTNEQFF.

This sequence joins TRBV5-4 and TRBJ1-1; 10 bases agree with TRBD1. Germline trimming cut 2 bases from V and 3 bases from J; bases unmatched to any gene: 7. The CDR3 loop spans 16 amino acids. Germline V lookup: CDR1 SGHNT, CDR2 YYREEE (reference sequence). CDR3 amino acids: CASSFVTGGADTEAFF. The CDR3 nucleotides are TGTGCCAGCAGCTTCGTGACAGGGGGCGCGGACACTGAAGCTTTCTTT.

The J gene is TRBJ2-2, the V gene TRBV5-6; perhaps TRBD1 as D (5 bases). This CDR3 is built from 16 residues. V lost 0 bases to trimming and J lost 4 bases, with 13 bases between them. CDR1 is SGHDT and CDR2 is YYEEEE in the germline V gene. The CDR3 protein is CASSLDRRGSTGELFF. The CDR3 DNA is TGTGCCAGCAGCTTGGATCGAAGGGGTTCCACCGGGGAGCTGTTTTTT.

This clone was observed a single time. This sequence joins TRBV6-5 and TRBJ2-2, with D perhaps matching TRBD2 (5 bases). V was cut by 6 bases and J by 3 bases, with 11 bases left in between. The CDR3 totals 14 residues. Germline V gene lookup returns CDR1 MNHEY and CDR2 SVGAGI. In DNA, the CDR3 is TGTGCCAGCAGCGAGGGCACCTACACCGGGGAGCTGTTTTTT. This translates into CASSEGTYTGELFF.

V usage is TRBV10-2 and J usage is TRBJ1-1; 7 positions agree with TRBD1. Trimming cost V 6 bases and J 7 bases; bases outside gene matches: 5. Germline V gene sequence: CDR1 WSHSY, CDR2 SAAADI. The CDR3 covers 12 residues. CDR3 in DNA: TGCGCCAGCAGCGTTAACAGGGGTGAAGCTTTCTTT. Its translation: CASSVNRGEAFF.

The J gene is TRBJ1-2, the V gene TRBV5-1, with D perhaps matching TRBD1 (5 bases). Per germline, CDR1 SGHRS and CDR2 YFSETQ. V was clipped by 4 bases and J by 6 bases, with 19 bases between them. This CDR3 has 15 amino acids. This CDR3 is CASSSQTVVKDGYTF. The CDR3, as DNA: TGCGCCAGCAGCAGCCAGACAGTAGTTAAGGATGGCTACACCTTC.

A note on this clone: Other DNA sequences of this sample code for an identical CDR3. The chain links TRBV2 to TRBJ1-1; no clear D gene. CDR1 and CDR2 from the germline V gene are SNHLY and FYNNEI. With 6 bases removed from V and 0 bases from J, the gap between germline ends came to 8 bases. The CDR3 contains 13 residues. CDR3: CASRPGVNTEAFF. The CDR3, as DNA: TGTGCCAGCAGACCCGGGGTGAACACTGAAGCTTTCTTT.

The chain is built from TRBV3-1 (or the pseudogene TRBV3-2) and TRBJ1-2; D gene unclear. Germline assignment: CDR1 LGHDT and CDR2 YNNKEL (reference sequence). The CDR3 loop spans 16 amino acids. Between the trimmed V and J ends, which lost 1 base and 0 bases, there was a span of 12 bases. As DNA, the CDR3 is TGTGCCAGCAGCCAAGGGGCTGTGCTTGCTAACTATGGCTACACCTTC. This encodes CASSQGAVLANYGYTF.

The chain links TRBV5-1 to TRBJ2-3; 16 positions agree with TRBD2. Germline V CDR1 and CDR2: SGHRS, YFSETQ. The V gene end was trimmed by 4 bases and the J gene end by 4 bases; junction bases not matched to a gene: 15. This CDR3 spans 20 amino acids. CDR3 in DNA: TGCGCCAGCAGCCCGACGGGACTAGCGGGGGGGAAAGCTCAACCAGATACGCAGTATTTT. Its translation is CASSPTGLAGGKAQPDTQYF.

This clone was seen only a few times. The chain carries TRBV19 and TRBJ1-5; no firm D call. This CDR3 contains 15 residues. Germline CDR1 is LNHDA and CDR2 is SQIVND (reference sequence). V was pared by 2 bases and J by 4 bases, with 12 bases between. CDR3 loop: CASSILERENQPQHF. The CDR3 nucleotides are TGTGCCAGTAGTATATTAGAACGGGAAAATCAGCCCCAGCATTTT.

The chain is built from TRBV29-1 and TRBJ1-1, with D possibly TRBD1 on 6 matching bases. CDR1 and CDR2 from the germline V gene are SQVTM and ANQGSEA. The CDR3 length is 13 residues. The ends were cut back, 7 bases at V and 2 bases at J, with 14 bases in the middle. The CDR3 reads CSATLGANTEAFF. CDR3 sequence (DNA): TGCAGCGCTACTCTGGGGGCAAACACTGAAGCTTTCTTT.

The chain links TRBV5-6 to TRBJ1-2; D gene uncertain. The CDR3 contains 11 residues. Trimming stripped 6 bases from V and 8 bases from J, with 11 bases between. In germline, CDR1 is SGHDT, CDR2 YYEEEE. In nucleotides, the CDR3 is TGTGCCAGCACCAACTCCAGGGGCTACACCTTC. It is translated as CASTNSRGYTF.

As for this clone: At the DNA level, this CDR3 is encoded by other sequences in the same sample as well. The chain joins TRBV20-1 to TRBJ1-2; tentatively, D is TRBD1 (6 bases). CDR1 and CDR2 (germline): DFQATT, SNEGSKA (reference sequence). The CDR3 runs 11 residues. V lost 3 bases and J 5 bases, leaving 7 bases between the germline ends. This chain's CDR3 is CSASTGYGYTF. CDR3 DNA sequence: TGCAGTGCTAGTACAGGGTATGGCTACACCTTC.